This TCR beta chain was captured by sequencing in a study of T cell responses to AZD1222 COVID-19 vaccine (TCRdb year 2021). As for the study more broadly: TCR sequencing covered more than 230 trial participants: roughly 200 given two doses of AZD1222 and 26 given two doses of MenACWY control vaccine. Trial participants were enrolled by age into subgroups of 18-55, 56-69 and 70-plus years, and about 150, 27 and 61 TCR-sequenced participants, respectively, were included in these subgroups. What the authors observed across the whole study: After two AZD1222 doses, spike-specific TCR breadth and depth were significantly higher than at day 0 and than in MenACWY recipients. Only five to seven AZD1222 recipients were SARS-CoV-2 seropositive at baseline, limiting conclusions about previously exposed vaccinees. Participants were mostly white British, with more females than males. The authors suggested clonal diversity may have been underestimated. Vaccine-associated CD4 TCRs spanned the whole spike protein, with dominant responses in regions 160-218 and 743-854. No day 14 peak-response samples were available, so repertoires were characterized only after the peak T cell response. In the small 56-69-year group, the increase in depth fell short of significance, most likely because of low power. Reportedly, almost half of the unique spike-specific TCRs recognized epitopes lying outside the regions that are mutated in the B.1.351 and B.1.1.7 variants.

The CDR3 regions of human TCRbeta chains were analyzed by immunosequencing. The paper's processing steps were these. TCRs in the repertoires were compared against a reference library of SARS-CoV-2-specific TCRs that had been generated with the MIRA antigen-specificity platform. Breadth was defined as the fraction of unique TCRs that were SARS-CoV-2-associated. Depth was defined as the fraction of total T cells that were SARS-CoV-2-associated. Using the MIRA data, each spike-specific TCR was assigned both to the spike region to which the TCR was reactive and to a CD4 or CD8 class. Log10-transformed breadth and depth values were compared by one-way ANOVA with Sidak's multiple comparisons tests. TCRdb provides this immuneACCESS table in a form limited to in-frame rearrangements. Some clones are lacking; in checked studies, under half of them reflect an unresolved V gene, and why the rest are absent is not known. The V and J calls and clone size are taken from that table; D and trimming were inferred from the DNA. Counted in this sample were 95,000 to 100,000 clones; about 88% of them appeared once. Approximately 15% of the sample lies in the top ten.

About this clone itself: Its specific antigen is unknown. No much larger clone is present one base from it, and per-base qualities are unavailable.

V and J are truncated by 1 base and 3 bases respectively, leaving an intervening sequence of 18 bases. The germline V gene encodes CDR1 LGHDT and CDR2 YNNKEL (reference sequence). Taken from cysteine to phenylalanine, the CDR3 has 18 residues. Kept here is only the CDR3 DNA, which spans 54 bases and is read in frame from base 1. Taken with the paper, the label for time point translates to: about 28 days (+/-7) after the second vaccine dose. Because spike-specific TCR depth and breadth did not differ between the two schedules, AZD1222 recipients who got a second dose at roughly 4 weeks were pooled with those who got a second dose at roughly 12 weeks. Samples from vaccinated people were obtained from the UK trials COV001 and COV002, which included a single-blind randomized controlled phase 2/3 trial of AZD1222 (ChAdOx1 nCoV-19) in healthy adults. For TCRbeta chain sequencing, PBMC samples were collected from trial participants at day 0 and at day 28 after the second dose.

The sequencing here drew on peripheral blood, taken 28 days after the second AZD1222 dose. The chain joins TRBV3-1 (or the pseudogene TRBV3-2) to TRBJ2-2, with TRBD2 tentatively as D gene (6 bases match). This TCR derives from an adult who received the AZD1222 COVID-19 vaccine. For the CDR3, the sequence is CASSQGAGGTGDTGELFF. The bases are TGTGCCAGCAGCCAAGGAGCCGGTGGGACTGGTGACACCGGGGAGCTGTTTTTT.